These 27 T cell receptor beta chains originate from one sample sequenced in a study of T-cell reconstitution after alpha-beta-depleted transplantation in children. Construction of the TCRbeta library involved unique molecular identifiers. A single record per CDR3 protein comes from TCRdb applying MiXCR to the PCR reads. The sample lists 550,000 to 800,000 distinct CDR3 sequences; over 10% were seen once. This specimen consisted of PBMCs, obtained before TCRalphabeta/CD19-depleted stem cell transplant. The receptors derive from a girl aged 2-10 years with congenital amegakaryocytic thrombocytopenia, due to receive a stem cell transplant.

V usage is TRBV20-1 and J usage is TRBJ1-1; D unresolved. The CDR3 covers 15 residues. V lost 2 bases and J 0 bases, leaving 13 bases between the germline ends. Germline loops: CDR1 DFQATT, CDR2 SNEGSKA (reference sequence). Here the CDR3 reads CSARSSGSLNTEAFF. CDR3 DNA: TGCAGTGCTAGATCTTCTGGGTCTTTGAACACTGAAGCTTTCTTT.

The rearrangement joins TRBV5-1 to TRBJ1-6; D is perhaps TRBD1 (6 bases). From germline, CDR1 is SGHRS and CDR2 YFSETQ. This CDR3 spans 16 amino acids. The V gene lost 6 bases and the J gene lost 0 bases, with 13 bases spanning the gap. The CDR3 nucleotides are TGCGCCAGCAATCCCGGGGGCAGCTCCTATAATTCACCCCTCCACTTT. It specifies CASNPGGSSYNSPLHF.

Of note for this clonotype: A much larger clone lies one base from this, so it may be a read error. The conserved phenylalanine or tryptophan is not found at the CDR3 terminus, so this likely reflects a read error. The gene calls are TRBV29-1 and TRBJ2-1; 10 positions match TRBD2. With 2 bases clipped from V and 9 bases from J, the junction kept 13 bases outside the gene matches. Per germline, CDR1 SQVTM and CDR2 ANQGSEA. CDR3 length: 16 residues. DNA of the CDR3: TGCAGCGTTGAACTTCCTAGCGGGAGTAACTTTGGTGAGCAGTTCCTC. It codes for CSVELPSGSNFGEQFL.

This clonotype was seen a few times. V usage is TRBV6-2 or TRBV6-3 and J usage is TRBJ2-2, with 8 positions matching TRBD2. V was pared by 4 bases and J by 5 bases, with 6 bases of the junction left unmatched. The CDR3 is 15 residues long. Germline CDR1 reads MNHEY; CDR2 reads SVGEGT. This CDR3 is CASSWGLVRTGELFF. In DNA form, the CDR3 reads TGTGCCAGCAGTTGGGGACTAGTAAGGACCGGGGAGCTGTTTTTT.

V gene TRBV6-5 combines with J gene TRBJ1-5; TRBD1 agrees at 7 bases. Per the germline V gene, CDR1 is MNHEY and CDR2 is SVGAGI. The CDR3 spans 16 residues. The junction had 9 bases not matched to a gene; V was cut back by 6 bases and J by 1 base. Here the CDR3 reads CASSYGRDSSNQPQHF. As DNA, the CDR3 is TGTGCCAGCAGCTACGGCAGGGACAGCAGCAATCAGCCCCAGCATTTT.

Many counts were recorded for this clonotype. This rearrangement joins TRBV6-2 or TRBV6-3 to TRBJ2-2, with 11 bases that match TRBD2. The CDR3 consists of 18 residues. J gave up 4 bases and V 2 bases, and 9 bases lay outside the gene matches. Germline V gene data show CDR1 as MNHEY and CDR2 as SVGEGT. Here the CDR3 DNA reads TGTGCCAGCAGTTACCCCATCTGGCTAGCGGGAGGCACCGGGGAGCTGTTTTTT. It translates to CASSYPIWLAGGTGELFF.

This clonotype was counted at least ten times. This chain connects TRBV9 to TRBJ2-3, with D tentatively TRBD2 (5 bases). The germline V gene encodes CDR1 SGDLS and CDR2 YYNGEE. The CDR3 runs to 15 residues. V was trimmed by 0 bases and J by 5 bases, leaving 13 bases between them. In DNA, the CDR3 is TGTGCCAGCAGCGTAGATGGACGCAGCGGAGATACGCAGTATTTT. This gives the protein CASSVDGRSGDTQYF. Full variable domain (rest looked up from reference TRBV9 and TRBJ2-3): DSGVTQTPKHLITATGQRVTLRCSPRSGDLSVYWYQQSLDQGLQFLIQYYNGEERAKGNILERFSAQQFPDLHSELNLSSLELGDSALYFCASSVDGRSGDTQYFGPGTRLTVL.

The chain recombines TRBV20-1 with TRBJ2-3, with TRBD2 matching 10 bases. The CDR3 covers 14 residues. V was clipped by 5 bases and J by 4 bases; unmatched bases: 6. Germline V gene data show CDR1 as DFQATT and CDR2 as SNEGSKA (reference sequence). As DNA, the CDR3 is TGCAGTGCTTCGCGTGGACTAGCGGCAGATACGCAGTATTTT. The encoded protein is CSASRGLAADTQYF.

This clonotype was recorded a few times. This sequence joins TRBV5-1 and TRBJ1-1; weak D call: TRBD1 (5 bases). Looked up from germline, CDR1 is SGHRS and CDR2 is YFSETQ. Trimming removed 2 bases from V and 8 bases from J, with 16 bases in between. This CDR3 spans 14 amino acids. CDR3 residues: CASSFSTGAPEAFF. The CDR3 DNA follows: TGCGCCAGCAGCTTCTCCACAGGAGCTCCAGAAGCTTTCTTT.

J is TRBJ1-5 and V is TRBV12-3 or TRBV12-4; a weak D match, TRBD1 (6 bases). Trimming stripped 5 bases from V and 5 bases from J, with 13 bases between. This CDR3 spans 14 amino acids. DNA for the CDR3: TGTGCCAGCAGTCCACAGGGTGGTCATCAGCCCCAGCATTTT. Translating gives CASSPQGGHQPQHF.

V and J are TRBV4-2 and TRBJ2-6; 8 bases are shared with TRBD1. This CDR3 has 16 amino acids. Germline CDR1 LGHNA, CDR2 YNFKEQ. The V and J ends lost 4 bases and 2 bases, in that order; junction bases with no gene match: 4. As DNA, the CDR3 is TGTGCCAGCAGCCCATTGACAGGGGCTGGGGCCAACGTCCTGACTTTC. As protein: CASSPLTGAGANVLTF.

The sample holds a few counts of this clonotype. The chain uses TRBV4-1 and TRBJ2-1, with D uncertain. The germline V gene has CDR1 MGHRA and CDR2 YSYEKL. V was shortened by 1 base and J by 5 bases, with 15 bases between the two germline ends. CDR3 length equals 16 residues. The CDR3 protein is CASSQVPAKNHNEQFF. The CDR3 DNA reads as TGCGCCAGCAGCCAAGTACCAGCGAAAAACCACAATGAGCAGTTCTTC.

J is TRBJ2-3 and V is TRBV7-9; D is undetermined. V shed 5 bases and J shed 0 bases, with 18 bases lying between them. This CDR3 is built from 17 residues. Germline lookup yields CDR1 SEHNR and CDR2 FQNEAQ (reference sequence). This CDR3 is CASSPGSLGPSTDTQYF. The CDR3 region has the DNA TGTGCCAGCAGCCCCGGAAGTCTCGGGCCGAGCACAGATACGCAGTATTTT.

This chain connects TRBV7-6 to TRBJ2-6; 9 bases are a match to TRBD2. CDR1 and CDR2 (germline): SGHVS, FNYEAQ. The CDR3 has 22 residues. Trimming took 2 bases from V and 2 from J; bases not matched to a gene: 19. The CDR3 sequence is CASSLLPLSRASGTTGANVLTF. DNA of the CDR3: TGTGCCAGCAGCTTACTGCCCCTCTCCAGGGCTAGCGGGACTACTGGGGCCAACGTCCTGACTTTC.

This clonotype appeared a few times. The chain couples TRBV29-1 to TRBJ2-1; 10 positions agree with TRBD2. The length of the CDR3 is 16 residues. From germline, CDR1 is SQVTM and CDR2 ANQGSEA. Germline trimming cut 1 base from V and 1 base from J; bases unmatched to any gene: 4. For the CDR3, the DNA is TGCAGCGTTGAAGTAGGACTAGCGGAGTCCTACAATGAGCAGTTCTTC. Translating gives CSVEVGLAESYNEQFF.

The chain combines TRBV21-1 with TRBJ1-1; the D call of TRBD1 is as the table states it, not checked on the DNA. TRBV21-1 is tagged as a pseudogene. This CDR3 region has 14 residues. The CDR3 loop is CASRGTGGDTEAFF. In nucleotides, the CDR3 is TGTGCCAGCAGGGGCACAGGGGGAGATACTGAAGCTTTCTTT.

In this sample, this clonotype turned up many times. This rearrangement joins TRBV7-9 to TRBJ2-7, with unresolved D. Trimming pared 2 bases from V and 0 bases from J, leaving 8 bases between. The CDR3 extends over 14 amino acids. Looked up from germline, CDR1 is SEHNR and CDR2 is FQNEAQ (reference sequence). Here the CDR3 DNA reads TGTGCCAGCAGCTTAATTTCGGACTCCTACGAGCAGTACTTC. This gives the protein CASSLISDSYEQYF.

The rearrangement links TRBV18 to TRBJ2-7, with D uncertain. This CDR3 comprises 14 residues. Germline lookup yields CDR1 KGHSH and CDR2 LQKENI. Trimming removed 3 bases at V and 3 bases at J, with 12 bases between. Here the CDR3 reads CASSPPYGGYEQYF. The CDR3 DNA is TGTGCCAGCTCACCCCCGTATGGCGGCTACGAGCAGTACTTC.

This clonotype came up a few times. The chain carries TRBV2 and TRBJ2-1; TRBD2 is a possible D gene (6 bases). Looked up from germline, CDR1 is SNHLY and CDR2 is FYNNEI. The ends were cut back, 5 bases at V and 9 bases at J, with 20 bases in the middle. This CDR3 is built from 15 residues. The CDR3 DNA reads TGTGCCAGCAGTTCAGCGGGCTCATCGAGGGTTGAGCAGTTCTTC. Residues: CASSSAGSSRVEQFF.

This clonotype was counted a few times. The genes are TRBV20-1 and TRBJ2-1, with TRBD2 as a possible D gene (6 bases). Trimming pared 6 bases from V and 3 bases from J, leaving 15 bases between. CDR1 DFQATT and CDR2 SNEGSKA come from the germline V gene (reference sequence). The CDR3 is 14 amino acids. CDR3 sequence (DNA): TGCAGTGCCGCCCCACCGGGACTCTACAATGAGCAGTTCTTC. This sequence encodes CSAAPPGLYNEQFF.

The chain has TRBV4-1 and TRBJ1-2; TRBD1 might be the D (6 bases). The germline V gene encodes CDR1 MGHRA and CDR2 YSYEKL. V dropped 0 bases and J dropped 6 bases, with 23 bases sitting between them. This CDR3 is built from 18 residues. The CDR3 coding sequence is TGCGCCAGCAGCCAAGAAGGGGGAGACAGCCCCAGGAGGAATGGCTACACCTTC. Its translation is CASSQEGGDSPRRNGYTF.

This clonotype was observed a handful of times. DNA for the CDR3: TGCGCCAGCAGCTTGGAAGGGACAGGGGAACAAGAGACCCAGTACTTC. Its translation is CASSLEGTGEQETQYF. The chain has TRBV5-1 and TRBJ2-5, with TRBD1 identical over 10 bases. The CDR3 length is 16 residues. V was clipped by 0 bases and J by 2 bases; unmatched bases: 4. Germline V gene data show CDR1 as SGHRS and CDR2 as YFSETQ.

This clonotype was counted at least ten times. The chain combines TRBV5-1 with TRBJ2-7; D gene ambiguous. CDR1 is SGHRS and CDR2 is YFSETQ in the germline V gene. Trimming stripped 1 base from V and 0 bases from J, with 14 bases between. The CDR3 has 16 amino acids. In nucleotides, the CDR3 is TGCGCCAGCAGCTTGACTCTGTCCTCGAGCTCCTACGAGCAGTACTTC. It translates to CASSLTLSSSSYEQYF.

This clonotype was counted many times. The chain uses TRBV20-1 and TRBJ2-1, with D unclear. The CDR3 spans 14 residues. The V end was cut by 5 bases, the J end by 0 bases, with 11 bases between. Germline CDR1 reads DFQATT; CDR2 reads SNEGSKA (reference sequence). The CDR3 DNA reads TGCAGTGCTCCCACACTATACTCCTACAATGAGCAGTTCTTC. Its protein product is CSAPTLYSYNEQFF.

This clonotype has a handful of counts. This chain uses TRBV5-1 with TRBJ2-3, with 10 positions matching TRBD1. Germline V gives CDR1 SGHRS, CDR2 YFSETQ. V dropped 0 bases and J dropped 2; count of bases not matched to a gene: 9. CDR3 length: 18 residues. As DNA, the CDR3 is TGCGCCAGCAGCTTGGGGGGACAGGGGTCTACCTACACAGATACGCAGTATTTT. This sequence encodes CASSLGGQGSTYTDTQYF.

This clonotype has a count of ten or more. The chain employs TRBV7-2 and TRBJ2-1, with D possibly TRBD1 on 6 matching bases. V was clipped by 1 base and J by 2 bases, with 12 bases between them. CDR3 length: 16 residues. The germline gives CDR1 SGHTA, CDR2 FQGNSA. CDR3 sequence: CASSLVIRGPYNEQFF. The CDR3 DNA reads TGTGCCAGCAGCTTAGTGATCAGGGGTCCCTACAATGAGCAGTTCTTC.

V and J are TRBV7-2 and TRBJ2-5; D unresolved. V was cut by 3 bases and J by 4 bases, with 9 bases left in between. The V gene's germline CDR1 is SGHTA and CDR2 FQGNSA. This CDR3 spans 13 amino acids. The CDR3 bases are TGTGCCAGCAGCTTCTGGTTAGGAGAGACCCAGTACTTC. It encodes CASSFWLGETQYF.